These 28 T cell receptor beta chains came from one sample sequenced in a study of cytomegalovirus exposure and HLA in healthy donors. Primers for the PCR totalled 60 Vbeta and 13 Jbeta. Only in-frame clones appear in the TCRdb table, and some are missing; sequencing was by immunoSEQ multiplex PCR. The table shows approximately 110,000 clones, with 15% to 17% occurring only once. The sample taken for sequencing was PBMCs. The source of these receptors is a woman between 18 and 29 years old in good health and CMV-seronegative.

This clone has a handful of counts. The chain employs TRBV30 and TRBJ1-5; the match to TRBD1 covers 7 bases. CDR1 is GTSNPN and CDR2 is SVGIG in the germline V gene (reference sequence). The CDR3 extends over 14 amino acids. J was trimmed by 2 bases and V by 0 bases; bases with no gene match: 1. The CDR3 region is CAWSVGTGNQPQHF. In nucleotides, the CDR3 is TGTGCCTGGAGTGTCGGGACAGGCAATCAGCCCCAGCATTTT.

The chain links TRBV6-1 to TRBJ2-2; 7 bases are shared with TRBD1. J lost 6 bases, V lost 5 bases, and 3 bases had no gene match. Germline V CDR1 and CDR2: MNHNS, SASEGT. This CDR3 spans 13 amino acids. The CDR3 DNA follows: TGTGCCAGCAGTAACACAGGGGCCGGGGAGCTGTTTTTT. The encoded protein is CASSNTGAGELFF.

This chain uses TRBV7-9 with TRBJ2-1, with 9 bases lining up with TRBD2. The CDR3 has 19 amino acids. Germline values: CDR1 SEHNR, CDR2 FQNEAQ (reference sequence). Trimming at V came to 3 bases and at J to 0 bases, leaving 12 bases not matched to a gene. In DNA, the CDR3 is TGTGCCAGCAGCTTCAGAGCGGGGGGCCTTATAAGCTCCTACAATGAGCAGTTCTTC. Translated: CASSFRAGGLISSYNEQFF.

This clone occurred a few times. The chain links TRBV4-2 to TRBJ2-1; 8 bases map to TRBD2. Germline CDR1 and CDR2: LGHNA and YNFKEQ. Trimming removed 1 base from V and 3 bases from J; junction bases left unmatched: 2. The CDR3 is 15 residues long. The CDR3 DNA is TGTGCCAGCAGCCAAGCGGGGGGGAACTACAATGAGCAGTTCTTC. This gives the protein CASSQAGGNYNEQFF.

A remark on this clone: Different DNA sequences within this sample yield the same CDR3. V usage is TRBV30 and J usage is TRBJ1-2; 7 bases fit TRBD1. Trimming cost V 3 bases and J 2 bases; bases outside gene matches: 3. This CDR3 region has 13 residues. CDR1 is GTSNPN and CDR2 is SVGIG in the germline V gene (reference sequence). CDR3 region: CAWSPQGNYGYTF. The CDR3 DNA sequence: TGTGCCTGGAGCCCACAGGGGAACTATGGCTACACCTTC. Full variable domain (rest looked up from reference TRBV30 and TRBJ1-2): SQTIHQWPATLVQPVGSPLSLECTVEGTSNPNLYWYRQAAGRGLQLLFYSVGIGQISSEVPQNLSASRPQDRQFILSSKKLLLSDSGFYLCAWSPQGNYGYTFGSGTRLTVV.

This clone was counted between two and nine times. The chain's CDR3 is CASSPTDSVRLGRETQYF. CDR3 DNA sequence: TGTGCCAGCAGCCCTACCGATAGCGTAAGACTAGGAAGGGAGACCCAGTACTTC. The chain employs TRBV9 and TRBJ2-5, with D possibly matching TRBD2 (6 bases). The CDR3 covers 18 residues. Germline V CDR1 and CDR2: SGDLS, YYNGEE. V was shortened by 4 bases and J by 5 bases, with 27 bases between the two germline ends.

The chain uses TRBV7-9 and TRBJ2-1; no clear D gene. V was clipped by 5 bases and J by 0 bases, with 11 bases between them. Germline values: CDR1 SEHNR, CDR2 FQNEAQ (reference sequence). CDR3 length equals 15 residues. The CDR3 bases are TGTGCCAGCAGCCCGAGCACGAGCTCCTACAATGAGCAGTTCTTC. Amino acids: CASSPSTSSYNEQFF.

This clone was counted only a few times. The chain recombines TRBV7-6 with TRBJ2-7, with 8 positions matching TRBD2. In germline, CDR1 is SGHVS, CDR2 FNYEAQ. The V gene end was trimmed by 4 bases and the J gene end by 7 bases; junction bases not matched to a gene: 15. The CDR3 spans 16 residues. CDR3 protein: CASSSEEAGVAGEQYF. CDR3 sequence (DNA): TGTGCCAGCAGCTCCGAGGAAGCGGGAGTCGCTGGGGAGCAGTACTTC.

The rearrangement joins TRBV9 to TRBJ2-7; D is possibly TRBD2 (6 bases). V lost 6 bases to trimming and J lost 3 bases, with 19 bases between them. The germline V gene encodes CDR1 SGDLS and CDR2 YYNGEE. The CDR3 has 15 amino acids. The CDR3 loop reads CASIPWGVPSYEQYF. CDR3 DNA sequence: TGTGCCAGCATTCCTTGGGGGGTACCCAGCTACGAGCAGTACTTC.

This sequence joins TRBV7-2 and TRBJ1-4; a weak D match, TRBD1 (5 bases). Germline loops: CDR1 SGHTA, CDR2 FQGNSA. The V end was cut by 5 bases, the J end by 7 bases, with 8 bases between. This CDR3 is built from 12 residues. CDR3 protein: CASSPGGEKLFF. The CDR3 nucleotides read TGTGCCAGCAGCCCGGGGGGTGAAAAACTGTTTTTT.

J is TRBJ2-7 and V is TRBV23-1; 10 bases align to TRBD1. TRBV23-1 is an ORF; its function is uncertain. The CDR3 loop spans 18 amino acids. Trimming at V came to 0 bases and at J to 5 bases, leaving 13 bases not matched to a gene. The CDR3 loop reads CASSQSNWPGQGTNEQYF. The DNA of the CDR3 is TGCGCCAGCAGTCAATCGAATTGGCCGGGACAGGGGACGAACGAGCAGTACTTC.

Only a few counts were recorded for this clone. This chain links TRBV5-1 with TRBJ2-2, with 8 bases identical to TRBD2. The V gene end was trimmed by 3 bases and the J gene end by 6 bases; junction bases not matched to a gene: 7. Germline CDR1 is SGHRS and CDR2 is YFSETQ. The CDR3 covers 15 residues. The CDR3 DNA is TGCGCCAGCAGCTCGGAAGCGGGAGTTCCCGGGGAGCTGTTTTTT. Translation: CASSSEAGVPGELFF.

This clone turned up a few times. The chain uses TRBV2 and TRBJ1-5; no clear D gene. Trimming stripped 1 base from V and 0 bases from J, with 4 bases between. Germline V gives CDR1 SNHLY, CDR2 FYNNEI. The CDR3 spans 14 residues. CDR3 in amino acids: CASSEGDSNQPQHF. The CDR3 bases are TGTGCCAGCAGTGAAGGAGATAGCAATCAGCCCCAGCATTTT.

This rearrangement joins TRBV7-9 to TRBJ1-2; 9 bases align to TRBD1. Germline V gives CDR1 SEHNR, CDR2 FQNEAQ (reference sequence). The V segment lost 2 bases and the J segment 3 bases; nucleotides outside the gene matches: 10. This CDR3 is built from 17 residues. CDR3 bases: TGTGCCAGCAGCTTAAAGGGACAGGGTGATCGGCACTATGGCTACACCTTC. Residues: CASSLKGQGDRHYGYTF.

This sequence joins TRBV7-2 and TRBJ2-2; tentatively, D is TRBD1 (6 bases). Germline values: CDR1 SGHTA, CDR2 FQGNSA. V gave up 5 bases and J gave up 5 bases, with 12 bases separating them. The CDR3 runs to 14 residues. CDR3 in amino acids: CASSQGGTTGELFF. The CDR3 DNA is TGTGCCAGCAGCCAAGGGGGTACGACCGGGGAGCTGTTTTTT.

J is TRBJ1-1 and V is TRBV27; 8 nucleotides match TRBD1. The germline V gene has CDR1 MNHEY and CDR2 SMNVEV (reference sequence). The CDR3 contains 15 residues. J gave up 1 base and V 2 bases, and 3 bases lay outside the gene matches. The CDR3 bases are TGTGCCAGCAGTTTACCCGGACAGGGGAACACTGAAGCTTTCTTT. It specifies CASSLPGQGNTEAFF.

This clone was observed a few times. This chain connects TRBV7-9 to TRBJ2-5; D is unclear. The CDR3 has 14 amino acids. V gave up 1 base and J gave up 5 bases, with 11 bases separating them. Germline V CDR1 and CDR2: SEHNR, FQNEAQ (reference sequence). This chain's CDR3 is CASSLVGPTETQYF. In nucleotides, the CDR3 is TGTGCCAGCAGCTTAGTGGGCCCCACGGAGACCCAGTACTTC.

The chain recombines TRBV11-2 with TRBJ1-1; D unresolved. CDR1 and CDR2 from the germline V gene are SGHAT and FQNNGV. V was pared by 5 bases and J by 2 bases, with 9 bases between. The CDR3 contains 13 residues. The CDR3 DNA follows: TGTGCCAGCAGCCCCCAGGTAAACACTGAAGCTTTCTTT. It encodes CASSPQVNTEAFF. Full variable domain (remainder filled in from reference TRBV11-2 and TRBJ1-1): EAGVAQSPRYKIIEKRQSVAFWCNPISGHATLYWYQQILGQGPKLLIQFQNNGVVDDSQLPKDRFSAERLKGVDSTLKIQPAKLEDSAVYLCASSPQVNTEAFFGQGTRLTVV.

The chain recombines TRBV21-1 with TRBJ2-4; the D call of TRBD2 is as the table states it, not checked on the DNA. TRBV21-1 is assigned pseudogene status. This CDR3 spans 19 amino acids. CDR3 nucleotide sequence: TGTGCCAGCAGCAAAGCGGGACTAGCGAGTTGGCTCGCCAAAAACATTCAGTACTTC. This translates into CASSKAGLASWLAKNIQYF.

The rearrangement uses TRBV10-1 and TRBJ2-5; D gene ambiguous. The CDR3 consists of 14 residues. Germline CDR1 WNHNN, CDR2 SYGVQD (reference sequence). V was trimmed by 5 bases and J by 3 bases, leaving 13 bases between them. The DNA of the CDR3 is TGCGCCAGCAGTCACACACCGCCCGAAGAGACCCAGTACTTC. Translating gives CASSHTPPEETQYF.

V and J are TRBV28 and TRBJ1-1; 7 bases agree with TRBD1. This CDR3 is built from 11 residues. Germline CDR1 MDHEN, CDR2 SYDVKM. Losses at the gene ends were 7 bases for V and 7 bases for J; bases not matched to a gene: 3. The CDR3 is CASITGVEAFF. Here the CDR3 DNA reads TGTGCCAGCATCACAGGGGTTGAAGCTTTCTTT.

This clone was seen a handful of times. CDR3 protein: CASSEAGTGAQPQHF. In DNA form, the CDR3 reads TGTGCCAGCAGTGAGGCCGGGACAGGGGCCCAGCCCCAGCATTTT. The rearrangement links TRBV2 to TRBJ1-5, with TRBD1 identical over 10 bases. Germline trimming cut 3 bases from V and 7 bases from J; bases unmatched to any gene: 6. Germline CDR1 and CDR2: SNHLY and FYNNEI. The CDR3 spans 15 residues.

The gene calls are TRBV28 and TRBJ1-1; 9 nucleotides agree with TRBD1. CDR3 size: 15 residues. Trimming took 2 bases from V and 4 from J; bases not matched to a gene: 5. In germline, CDR1 is MDHEN, CDR2 SYDVKM. The chain's CDR3 is CASSLGDRDGTEAFF. DNA of the CDR3: TGTGCCAGCAGTTTAGGGGACAGGGACGGCACTGAAGCTTTCTTT.

The chain employs TRBV30 and TRBJ2-2; 11 bases are a match to TRBD2. CDR1 is GTSNPN and CDR2 is SVGIG in the germline V gene (reference sequence). Trimming cost V 4 bases and J 5 bases; bases outside gene matches: 9. This CDR3 spans 16 amino acids. In DNA form, the CDR3 reads TGTGCCTGGATCCCCCGACTAGCGGGGAAAACCGGGGAGCTGTTTTTT. Translation gives CAWIPRLAGKTGELFF.

The rearrangement links TRBV6-5 to TRBJ1-4, with D tentatively TRBD1 (5 bases). Germline V gene lookup returns CDR1 MNHEY and CDR2 SVGAGI. V was shortened by 6 bases and J by 1 base, with 9 bases between the two germline ends. This CDR3 is 14 amino acids long. The CDR3 sequence: CASSRQLTNEKLFF. CDR3 coding DNA: TGTGCCAGCAGCAGACAGTTAACTAATGAAAAACTGTTTTTT.

The gene calls are TRBV5-6 and TRBJ2-7; D is uncertain. Germline V CDR1 and CDR2: SGHDT, YYEEEE. The V end was cut by 2 bases, the J end by 4 bases, with 7 bases between. The length of the CDR3 is 12 residues. The chain's CDR3 is CASSFSVYEQYF. In DNA form, the CDR3 reads TGTGCCAGCAGCTTTAGTGTGTACGAGCAGTACTTC.

Written as DNA, the CDR3 is TGTGCCTGGAGTCGAAACCTCAGGGAAACGGGAAACACCATATATTTT. This codes for CAWSRNLRETGNTIYF. The chain links TRBV30 to TRBJ1-3; D perhaps matches TRBD1 (5 bases). The germline CDR1 and CDR2 sequences are GTSNPN and SVGIG (reference sequence). The CDR3 length is 16 residues. Trimming cost V 2 bases and J 4 bases, with 18 bases left between them.

The rearrangement uses TRBV4-1 and TRBJ1-5; 9 bases map to TRBD1. Germline values: CDR1 MGHRA, CDR2 YSYEKL. J lost 7 bases, V lost 3 bases, and 10 bases had no gene match. The CDR3 consists of 16 residues. CDR3 coding DNA: TGCGCCAGCAGCCAGGAATTACAGGGGGCGCGACAGCCCCAGCATTTT. It translates to CASSQELQGARQPQHF.